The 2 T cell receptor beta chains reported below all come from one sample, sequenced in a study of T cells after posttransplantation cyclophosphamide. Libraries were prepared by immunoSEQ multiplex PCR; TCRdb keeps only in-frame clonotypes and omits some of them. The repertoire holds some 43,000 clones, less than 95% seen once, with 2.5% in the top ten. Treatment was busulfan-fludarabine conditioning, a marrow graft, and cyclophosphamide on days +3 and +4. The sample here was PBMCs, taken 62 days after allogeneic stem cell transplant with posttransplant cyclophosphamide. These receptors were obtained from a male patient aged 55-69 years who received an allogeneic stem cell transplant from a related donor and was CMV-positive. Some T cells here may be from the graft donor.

The CDR3 region has the DNA TGTGCCAGCAGTGATAACAGGGCTGGAAACACCATATATTTT. This sequence encodes CASSDNRAGNTIYF. The rearrangement uses TRBV2 and TRBJ1-3; tentatively, D is TRBD1 (6 bases). The V end lost 3 bases, the J end lost 2 bases, and 8 bases lay between the germline ends. The V gene's germline CDR1 is SNHLY and CDR2 FYNNEI. This CDR3 spans 14 amino acids. The full variable domain, with the rest looked up from reference TRBV2 and TRBJ1-3, is EPEVTQTPSHQVTQMGQEVILRCVPISNHLYFYWYRQILGQKVEFLVSFYNNEISEKSEIFDDQFSVERPDGSNFTLKIRSTKLEDSAMYFCASSDNRAGNTIYFGEGSWLTVV.

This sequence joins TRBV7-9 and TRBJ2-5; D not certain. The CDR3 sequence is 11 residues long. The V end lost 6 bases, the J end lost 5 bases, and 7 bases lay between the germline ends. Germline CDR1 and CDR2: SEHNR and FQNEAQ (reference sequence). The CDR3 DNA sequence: TGTGCCAGCAGGGCATGGGAGACCCAGTACTTC. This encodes CASRAWETQYF.